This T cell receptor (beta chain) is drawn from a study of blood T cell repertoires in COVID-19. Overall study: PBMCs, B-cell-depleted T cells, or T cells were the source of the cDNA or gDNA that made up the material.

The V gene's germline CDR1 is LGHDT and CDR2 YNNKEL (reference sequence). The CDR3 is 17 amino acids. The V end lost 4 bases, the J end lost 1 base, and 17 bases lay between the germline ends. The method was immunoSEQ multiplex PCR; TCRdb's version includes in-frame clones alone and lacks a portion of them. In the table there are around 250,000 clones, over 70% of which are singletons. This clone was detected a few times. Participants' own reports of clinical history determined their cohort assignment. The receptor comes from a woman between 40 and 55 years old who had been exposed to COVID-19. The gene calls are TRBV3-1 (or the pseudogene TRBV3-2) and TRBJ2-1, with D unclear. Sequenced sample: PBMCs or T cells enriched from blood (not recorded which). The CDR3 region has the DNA TGTGCCAGCAGCCCTCCCCGCCCTAGGTCGTCCTACAATGAGCAGTTCTTC. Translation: CASSPPRPRSSYNEQFF.